The 32 T cell receptor beta chains in this list originate from one sample, sequenced in a study of T cell clonality in common variable immunodeficiency. Whole-study findings and limits: Common variable immunodeficiency TCR beta sequences reportedly had fewer deletions and N-nucleotide insertions.

These receptors' antigens are unknown. Assay: immunoSEQ multiplex PCR; the TCRdb copy retains only in-frame clones and omits some. The profile covers under 35,000 clones, none occurring a single time. The sample comprised peripheral blood mononuclear cells. The receptor source for this set is a human donor with common variable immunodeficiency.

This clone appeared many times. The CDR3 bases that were read are TGTGCCAGCTCACCTCGTAGGGGGACTGAA. It translates to CASSPRRGTE. The CDR3 reads in full as CASSPRRGTEAFF. The chain is built from TRBV18 and TRBJ1-1, with D perhaps matching TRBD1 (6 bases). Read sequence stops 3 residues before the CDR3 end, and the germline J gene provides the missing end. V was cut by 3 bases and J by 5 bases, with 10 bases left in between. Per germline, CDR1 KGHSH and CDR2 LQKENI. The CDR3 runs to 13 residues.

Worth noting for this clone: The read ends 3 residues shy of where the CDR3 ends; the end is completed using the germline J gene. This sequence joins TRBV19 and TRBJ1-1, with 8 bases that match TRBD1. CDR3 length: 13 amino acids. The germline gives CDR1 LNHDA, CDR2 SQIVND (reference sequence). With V trimmed by 5 bases and J by 7 bases, 6 bases remained unmatched. Here the CDR3 reads CASSGQGGLEAFF. CDR3 bases read: TGTGCCAGTAGTGGACAGGGAGGACTTGAA.

The CDR3 region is CASSSGHYSNQPQHF. Partial CDR3 DNA: TGTGCCAGCAGTTCGGGACACTATAGCAATCAGCCC. J is TRBJ1-5 and V is TRBV6-2 or TRBV6-3; D perhaps matches TRBD1 (6 bases). Sequencing ends 3 residues short of the CDR3 end; the germline J gene provides the rest. Germline CDR1 reads MNHEY; CDR2 reads SVGEGT. Trimming cost V 4 bases and J 0 bases, with 10 bases left between them. The CDR3 covers 15 residues.

The CDR3 here is CASSRSLETQYF. The CDR3 bases that were read are TGTGCCAGCAGCCGATCACTAGAGACC. V and J are TRBV7-7 and TRBJ2-5; D ambiguous. Coverage ceases 3 residues before the CDR3 finishes, and the germline J gene fills in the end. Germline V CDR1 and CDR2: SSHAT, FNYEAQ (reference sequence). The CDR3 runs to 12 residues. The V and J ends lost 5 bases and 4 bases respectively, with 8 bases between them.

Regarding this clone: Read data end 3 residues before the CDR3 end; the end is taken from the germline J gene. This chain links TRBV19 with TRBJ2-3, with TRBD1 matching over 9 bases. This CDR3 has 17 residues. Germline V CDR1 and CDR2: LNHDA, SQIVND (reference sequence). Losses at the gene ends were 0 bases for V and 5 bases for J; bases not matched to a gene: 9. CDR3 sequence: CASSIDSTGGKEDTQYF. Incomplete CDR3 DNA: TGTGCCAGTAGTATAGATAGCACAGGGGGCAAGGAAGATACG. The complete variable domain, with remaining parts taken from reference TRBV19 and TRBJ2-3, reads DGGITQSPKYLFRKEGQNVTLSCEQNLNHDAMYWYRQDPGQGLRLIYYSQIVNDFQKGDIAEGYSVSREKKESFPLTVTSAQKNPTAFYLCASSIDSTGGKEDTQYFGPGTRLTVL.

This clone was picked up many times. The CDR3 is cut off 3 residues early in the read; its end comes from the germline J gene. The V gene is TRBV30, the J gene TRBJ1-2; D might be TRBD1 (6 bases). Looked up from germline, CDR1 is GTSNPN and CDR2 is SVGIG (reference sequence). The CDR3 length is 13 residues. CDR3 DNA, as far as it was read: TGTGCCTGGAGTCCGGGGGGCTTGGGGGGC. It codes for CAWSPGGLGG. The entire CDR3 reads CAWSPGGLGGYTF.

In its sample, this clone was seen many times. With the read ending 3 residues before the CDR3 end, the germline J gene is used to fill in that end. The chain combines TRBV7-6 with TRBJ2-7; 8 nucleotides line up with TRBD2. CDR3 length: 15 amino acids. V lost 4 bases to trimming and J lost 2 bases; unmatched junction nucleotides: 7. The germline CDR1 and CDR2 sequences are SGHVS and FNYEAQ. The covered CDR3 bases are TGTGCCAGCAGCTCGGGGAGCGGGGGCACCTACGAG. Translating gives CASSSGSGGTYE. The entire CDR3 reads CASSSGSGGTYEQYF.

This clone showed up many times. The read ends 3 residues shy of where the CDR3 ends; the end is completed using the germline J gene. The rearrangement uses TRBV20-1 and TRBJ1-2; no firm D call. With 3 bases removed from V and 4 bases from J, the gap between germline ends came to 9 bases. The germline V gene has CDR1 DFQATT and CDR2 SNEGSKA (reference sequence). CDR3 length: 12 amino acids. The CDR3 here is CSASDEGYGYTF. The sequenced CDR3 bases are TGCAGTGCTAGTGATGAGGGCTATGGC.

This clone was counted only a few times. The read ends 3 residues shy of where the CDR3 ends; the end is completed using the germline J gene. V gene TRBV18 combines with J gene TRBJ1-1, with D possibly TRBD1 on 5 matching bases. From germline, CDR1 is KGHSH and CDR2 LQKENI. The CDR3 is 14 residues long. The V end was cut by 3 bases, the J end by 6 bases, with 14 bases between. This CDR3 is CASSPQGWGAEAFF. The DNA read from the CDR3 is TGTGCCAGCTCACCCCAGGGATGGGGCGCTGAA. The whole variable domain, filled in from reference TRBV18 and TRBJ1-1, reads NAGVMQNPRHLVRRRGQEARLRCSPMKGHSHVYWYRQLPEEGLKFMVYLQKENIIDESGMPKERFSAEFPKEGPSILRIQQVVRGDSAAYFCASSPQGWGAEAFFGQGTRLTVV.

This clone was observed a handful of times. Sequencing ends 3 residues short of the CDR3 end; the germline J gene provides the rest. The chain has TRBV7-9 and TRBJ1-2; D is undetermined. V was cut by 5 bases and J by 6 bases, with 16 bases left in between. This CDR3 has 14 residues. Germline V CDR1 and CDR2: SEHNR, FQNEAQ (reference sequence). The part of the CDR3 DNA that was read is TGTGCCAGCAGCAAGAACAACAGACGAGATGGC. As protein: CASSKNNRRDG. The whole CDR3 is CASSKNNRRDGYTF.

The table lists this clone with many counts. The CDR3 extends 3 residues past the end of the read, so its final part is completed from the germline J gene. Other DNA sequences in this specimen translate into the identical CDR3. This chain connects TRBV7-2 to TRBJ2-1; no definite D call. V was pared by 1 base and J by 9 bases, with 7 bases between. Germline-derived CDR1 and CDR2 are SGHTA and FQGNSA. The CDR3 is 12 amino acids. CDR3 residues: CASSLGSVEQFF. CDR3 bases read: TGTGCCAGCAGCTTAGGAAGCGTTGAG.

In regard to this clone: The read ends 3 residues shy of where the CDR3 ends; the end is completed using the germline J gene. V is TRBV20-1 and J is TRBJ2-1, with 14 nucleotides matching TRBD2. The CDR3 spans 13 residues. V shed 6 bases, J shed 7 bases, and the junction held 2 bases outside the gene matches. CDR1 and CDR2 from the germline V gene are DFQATT and SNEGSKA (reference sequence). The chain's CDR3 is CSAGTSGGNEQFF. The DNA read from the CDR3 is TGCAGTGCCGGGACTAGCGGGGGTAATGAG.

Only a few counts were recorded for this clone. Coverage ceases 3 residues before the CDR3 finishes, and the germline J gene fills in the end. The chain is built from TRBV19 and TRBJ2-7; the D gene is possibly TRBD1 (5 bases). CDR3 length: 12 residues. CDR1 LNHDA and CDR2 SQIVND come from the germline V gene (reference sequence). The germline V and J ends were trimmed by 5 bases and 6 bases, with 11 bases remaining between them. Incomplete CDR3 DNA: TGTGCCAGTAGTTTCATAGGGGCCGAG. It yields the protein CASSFIGAE. The CDR3, in full, reads CASSFIGAEQYF.

This clone has a handful of counts. With the read ending 3 residues before the CDR3 end, the germline J gene is used to fill in that end. The chain combines TRBV2 with TRBJ2-1; 8 bases are a match to TRBD1. This CDR3 is built from 15 residues. CDR1 and CDR2 (germline): SNHLY, FYNNEI. V gave up 5 bases and J gave up 6 bases; unmatched junction bases: 9. This CDR3 reads CASSFDRGIFNEQFF. The sequenced part of the CDR3 DNA is TGTGCCAGCAGTTTTGACAGGGGAATTTTCAATGAG.

The CDR3 loop is CSADRGLAGFYNEQFF. The sequenced part of the CDR3 DNA is TGCAGTGCTGATAGGGGACTAGCGGGGTTCTACAATGAG. The V and J genes are TRBV20-1 and TRBJ2-1, with TRBD2 matching over 13 bases. The read is 3 residues too short to cover the CDR3 end, so that end is filled in from the germline J gene. The junction had 7 bases not matched to a gene; V was cut back by 5 bases and J by 3 bases. Looked up from germline, CDR1 is DFQATT and CDR2 is SNEGSKA (reference sequence). This CDR3 has 16 amino acids.

In the case of this clone: The read gets to within 3 residues of the CDR3 end, and the germline J gene fills in the rest. The chain has TRBV20-1 and TRBJ2-1, with D perhaps matching TRBD2 (6 bases). V lost 6 bases and J lost 9, with 21 bases in between. This CDR3 has 14 residues. Germline V gene sequence: CDR1 DFQATT, CDR2 SNEGSKA (reference sequence). The CDR3 is CSARGGEVKVEQFF. CDR3 DNA, as far as it was read: TGCAGTGCCCGAGGAGGGGAGGTCAAGGTTGAG.

A remark on this clone: The CDR3 is cut off 3 residues early in the read; its end comes from the germline J gene. The V gene is TRBV7-6, the J gene TRBJ2-3; D gene uncertain. The V gene lost 2 bases and the J gene lost 8 bases, with 8 bases spanning the gap. CDR1 SGHVS and CDR2 FNYEAQ come from the germline V gene. This CDR3 comprises 12 residues. The CDR3 DNA, read in part, is TGTGCCAGCAGCTTACGGGTCATTACG. This codes for CASSLRVIT. The CDR3 in its entirety is CASSLRVITQYF.

Comments on this clone: The CDR3 is cut off 3 residues early in the read; its end comes from the germline J gene. This chain links TRBV7-9 with TRBJ2-5; 7 bases map to TRBD1. With V trimmed by 2 bases and J by 3 bases, 6 bases remained unmatched. Germline-derived CDR1 and CDR2 are SEHNR and FQNEAQ (reference sequence). CDR3 length equals 15 residues. CDR3: CASSLYGTAEETQYF. The CDR3 bases that were read are TGTGCCAGCAGCTTATATGGGACAGCAGAAGAGACC.

This clone has ten or more counts. The read terminates 3 residues before the CDR3 end, so the remaining end is supplied by the germline J gene. The chain has TRBV5-1 and TRBJ1-2; TRBD1 might be the D (6 bases). The V gene lost 4 bases and the J gene lost 5 bases, with 12 bases spanning the gap. The CDR3 is made up of 13 amino acids. Per germline, CDR1 SGHRS and CDR2 YFSETQ. Here the CDR3 reads CASSHGQMYGYTF. The CDR3 bases that were read are TGCGCCAGCAGCCACGGACAGATGTATGGC.

About this clone: The read stops 3 residues short of the end of the CDR3; the missing end is completed from the germline J gene. The chain recombines TRBV5-1 with TRBJ2-7, with D possibly matching TRBD2 (5 bases). Trimming removed 4 bases from V and 0 bases from J, with 11 bases in between. Germline values: CDR1 SGHRS, CDR2 YFSETQ. This CDR3 comprises 14 residues. CDR3 amino acids: CASSTGLNSYEQYF. CDR3 DNA (partial): TGCGCCAGCAGCACTGGACTGAACTCCTACGAG. The entire variable domain, with the rest obtained from reference TRBV5-1 and TRBJ2-7, is as follows: KAGVTQTPRYLIKTRGQQVTLSCSPISGHRSVSWYQQTPGQGLQFLFEYFSETQRNKGNFPGRFSGRQFSNSRSEMNVSTLELGDSALYLCASSTGLNSYEQYFGPGTRLTVT.

Concerning this clone itself: The CDR3 end is not reached by the read, which stops 3 residues before it; the germline J gene fills it in. This chain links TRBV29-1 with TRBJ2-1, with 15 bases that match TRBD2. Germline-derived CDR1 and CDR2 are SQVTM and ANQGSEA. The CDR3 covers 17 residues. Trimming took 2 bases from V and 0 from J; bases not matched to a gene: 2. The CDR3 sequence is CSVEQGLAGGSYNEQFF. The sequenced part of the CDR3 DNA is TGCAGCGTTGAACAGGGACTAGCGGGAGGCTCCTACAATGAG.

This clone was counted ten times or more. The read falls 3 residues short of the CDR3 end, and the missing part is taken from the germline J gene. J is TRBJ2-5 and V is TRBV5-1; TRBD2 agrees at 10 bases. The V and J ends lost 4 bases and 5 bases, in that order; junction bases with no gene match: 8. Germline V lookup: CDR1 SGHRS, CDR2 YFSETQ. The CDR3 has 15 amino acids. CDR3 bases read: TGCGCCAGCAGCCAACTAGCGGGGCCCGAGGAGACC. As protein: CASSQLAGPEET. From start to end, the CDR3 is CASSQLAGPEETQYF.

This clone came up many times. The read finishes 3 residues shy of the CDR3 end, and the germline J gene is used to complete it. The rearrangement uses TRBV18 and TRBJ2-1; TRBD2 matches at 15 bases. This CDR3 comprises 17 residues. Germline V gives CDR1 KGHSH, CDR2 LQKENI. With 6 bases clipped from V and 8 bases from J, the junction kept 11 bases outside the gene matches. Incomplete CDR3 DNA: TGTGCCAGCTCTCGAGGACTAGCGGGGGGGAGTGACGATGAG. Translated, it gives CASSRGLAGGSDDE. The CDR3 reads in full as CASSRGLAGGSDDEQFF. Complete variable domain (other parts from reference TRBV18 and TRBJ2-1): NAGVMQNPRHLVRRRGQEARLRCSPMKGHSHVYWYRQLPEEGLKFMVYLQKENIIDESGMPKERFSAEFPKEGPSILRIQQVVRGDSAAYFCASSRGLAGGSDDEQFFGPGTRLTVL.

In its sample, this clone was seen a few times. With the read ending 3 residues before the CDR3 end, the germline J gene is used to fill in that end. J is TRBJ1-2 and V is TRBV7-9; D is uncertain. Deletions cut 5 bases from V and 6 bases from J, with 10 bases between. The CDR3 has 12 residues. CDR1 is SEHNR and CDR2 is FQNEAQ in the germline V gene (reference sequence). CDR3 DNA, as far as it was read: TGTGCCAGCAGCGTGGGCGGGAATGGC. Its protein is CASSVGGNG. The CDR3, in full, reads CASSVGGNGYTF.

In its sample, this clone was seen many times. The CDR3 goes on 3 residues after the read ends, and that part is filled in from the germline J gene. The V call is TRBV16, the J call TRBJ1-1; no firm D call. CDR1 KGHSY and CDR2 FQNENV come from the germline V gene. V lost 4 bases and J 0 bases, leaving 6 bases between the germline ends. This CDR3 has 13 residues. CDR3 DNA, as far as it was read: TGTGCCAGCAGCCTCACAGTGAACACTGAA. It specifies CASSLTVNTE. The entire CDR3 protein reads CASSLTVNTEAFF. Complete variable domain (other parts from reference TRBV16 and TRBJ1-1): GEEVAQTPKHLVRGEGQKAKLYCAPIKGHSYVFWYQQVLKNEFKFLISFQNENVFDETGMPKERFSAKCLPNSPCSLEIQATKLEDSAVYFCASSLTVNTEAFFGQGTRLTVV.

This clone has more than one count but fewer than ten. Sequencing ends 3 residues short of the CDR3 end; the germline J gene provides the rest. The V and J genes are TRBV20-1 and TRBJ2-1; TRBD2 matches at 9 bases. The V gene end was trimmed by 0 bases and the J gene end by 2 bases; junction bases not matched to a gene: 5. Germline lookup yields CDR1 DFQATT and CDR2 SNEGSKA (reference sequence). The CDR3 covers 16 residues. The DNA read from the CDR3 is TGCAGTGCTAGAGATCGTCTAGCGGGAACCTACAATGAG. Translated, it gives CSARDRLAGTYNE. In full, the CDR3 is CSARDRLAGTYNEQFF.

This clone was recorded a few times. The CDR3 is cut off 3 residues early in the read; its end comes from the germline J gene. The J gene is TRBJ1-6, the V gene TRBV30; 8 bases are shared with TRBD1. CDR3 length: 13 amino acids. V lost 5 bases to trimming and J lost 7 bases; unmatched junction nucleotides: 4. CDR1 and CDR2 (germline): GTSNPN, SVGIG (reference sequence). CDR3 bases read: TGTGCCTGGGGAGACAGGGGCAATTCACCC. Its translation is CAWGDRGNSP. The entire CDR3 is CAWGDRGNSPLHF.

This clone appeared a few times. Read sequence stops 3 residues before the CDR3 end, and the germline J gene provides the missing end. The chain joins TRBV19 to TRBJ1-4, with 7 bases matching TRBD1. The CDR3 runs 15 residues. Germline values: CDR1 LNHDA, CDR2 SQIVND (reference sequence). This chain's CDR3 is CASSPRGTAGGKLFF. The sequenced CDR3 bases are TGTGCCAGTAGTCCCCGGGGGACAGCAGGGGGTAAA.

A note on this clone: The read ends 3 residues before the CDR3 terminus; that terminus is restored from the germline J gene. The chain combines TRBV7-3 with TRBJ1-2; D might be TRBD1 (6 bases). The ends were cut back, 5 bases at V and 6 bases at J, with 13 bases in the middle. Germline-derived CDR1 and CDR2 are SGHTA and FQGTGA. This CDR3 is 13 amino acids long. The CDR3 sequence: CASSLDHRDGYTF. Partial CDR3 DNA: TGTGCCAGCAGCCTTGACCACAGGGATGGC.

For this clone: The CDR3 end is not reached by the read, which stops 3 residues before it; the germline J gene fills it in. The rearrangement uses TRBV6-1 and TRBJ2-3; D is possibly TRBD1 (5 bases). CDR1 is MNHNS and CDR2 is SASEGT in the germline V gene. The CDR3 extends over 16 amino acids. Trimming stripped 5 bases from V and 3 bases from J, with 18 bases between. CDR3 DNA (partial): TGTGCCAGCAGTAAAGGGATCAGGGTCCGGACAGATACG. Protein product: CASSKGIRVRTDT. The whole CDR3 sequence is CASSKGIRVRTDTQYF.

This clone was picked up a small number of times. The CDR3 end falls 3 residues outside the read, so it is completed with the germline J gene. This chain links TRBV30 with TRBJ1-5; the match to TRBD1 covers 7 bases. The germline V gene has CDR1 GTSNPN and CDR2 SVGIG (reference sequence). The CDR3 is made up of 14 amino acids. V lost 5 bases and J lost 7; bases outside the gene matches: 11. The CDR3 loop is CAWGGRGRWQPQHF. The part of the CDR3 DNA that was read is TGTGCCTGGGGCGGGAGGGGGCGGTGGCAGCCC.

This clone has ten or more counts. The read ends 3 residues shy of where the CDR3 ends; the end is completed using the germline J gene. This chain uses TRBV6-1 with TRBJ1-2, with 8 bases identical to TRBD1. The V segment lost 2 bases and the J segment 6 bases; nucleotides outside the gene matches: 2. CDR1 and CDR2 (germline): MNHNS, SASEGT. The CDR3 contains 13 residues. CDR3 DNA, as far as it was read: TGTGCCAGCAGTGAAAGACAGGGGAATGGC. This gives the protein CASSERQGNG. The whole CDR3 protein is CASSERQGNGYTF.